The 3 T cell receptor beta chains listed next were all sequenced from one sample in a study of blood T cell repertoires in COVID-19 (dated by TCRdb to the early 2020s). The library was prepared using the immunoSEQ multiplex PCR assay. In TCRdb, the immuneACCESS table is reduced to in-frame sequences with V and J assigned. These tables do not hold every clone; where another copy was compared, an unresolved V gene accounts for under half, and the others remain unexplained. The sample table contains more than 110,000 clones; only one count was recorded for less than 80% of them. The ten largest clonotypes hold roughly 3.6% of the sample. The source material was peripheral blood. These receptors were obtained from a man aged 55 to 70 with acute or convalescent COVID-19.

This CDR3 reads CASSIGVKGQGSQPQHF. Written as DNA, the CDR3 is TGTGCCAGTAGTATAGGTGTGAAGGGACAGGGCTCTCAGCCCCAGCATTTT. V and J are TRBV19 and TRBJ1-5; 9 bases agree with TRBD1. Trimming cost V 1 base and J 6 bases; bases outside gene matches: 10. CDR3 length: 17 amino acids. Germline loops: CDR1 LNHDA, CDR2 SQIVND (reference sequence).

This sequence joins TRBV6-2 or TRBV6-3 and TRBJ2-3, with 7 bases lining up with TRBD2. V was pared by 0 bases and J by 5 bases, with 5 bases of the junction left unmatched. Germline-derived CDR1 and CDR2 are MNHEY and SVGEGT. This CDR3 is 15 amino acids long. CDR3 residues: CASSYSGLGLDTQYF. The CDR3 DNA sequence: TGTGCCAGCAGTTACTCTGGACTAGGTCTAGATACGCAGTATTTT.

The chain uses TRBV5-8 and TRBJ2-5, with D tentatively TRBD2 (6 bases). Germline V lookup: CDR1 SGHTS, CDR2 YDEGEE. The CDR3 has 13 amino acids. The V and J ends lost 1 base and 8 bases respectively, with 12 bases between them. The CDR3 reads CASSLTIGGTQYF. The CDR3 region has the DNA TGTGCCAGCAGCTTGACTATCGGGGGAACCCAGTACTTC.